These 31 T cell receptor beta chains came from one sample sequenced in a study of cytomegalovirus exposure and HLA in healthy donors (dated by TCRdb to about 2017). Receptor amplification or capture employed the immunoSEQ multiplex PCR assay. For the multiplex PCR, a mixture combining 60 forward primers for TCR Vbeta segments and 13 reverse primers for TCR Jbeta segments was used. TCRdb mirrors the immuneACCESS table, restricted to in-frame sequences. Some clones are absent from its copies; in checked studies, under half trace to an unresolved V gene, and the reason for the others is unknown. In this sample the table shows 70,000 or so clones, about four fifths of which occur a single time. The ten top clones hold roughly 8.2% of the sample. Sample: PBMCs. The receptors were sampled from a young man in good health and CMV-seropositive.

The chain has TRBV14 and TRBJ2-7; 8 bases match TRBD2. The germline V gene encodes CDR1 SGHDN and CDR2 FVKESK. V shed 2 bases and J 7 bases; nucleotides not matched to a gene: 19. The CDR3 loop spans 18 amino acids. This CDR3 is CASSQTGTYAGGWGEQYF. The DNA of the CDR3 is TGTGCCAGCAGCCAAACTGGTACATACGCGGGAGGCTGGGGTGAGCAGTACTTC.

This clone was observed a single time. The V and J genes are TRBV30 and TRBJ1-1, with TRBD1 as a possible D gene (5 bases). The germline V gene has CDR1 GTSNPN and CDR2 SVGIG (reference sequence). The CDR3 extends over 12 amino acids. V lost 3 bases and J lost 6, with 11 bases in between. The CDR3 loop reads CAWRPGVAEAFF. The CDR3, as DNA: TGTGCCTGGAGGCCGGGGGTCGCTGAAGCTTTCTTT.

This chain uses TRBV7-2 with TRBJ1-5, with no clear D. CDR3 length: 15 amino acids. CDR1 and CDR2 (germline): SGHTA, FQGNSA. The V gene lost 1 base and the J gene lost 3 bases, with 10 bases spanning the gap. The CDR3 DNA reads as TGTGCCAGCAGCTTAGGCGAGAATCACAATCAGCCCCAGCATTTT. As protein: CASSLGENHNQPQHF. Filled out from reference TRBV7-2 and TRBJ1-5, the complete variable domain reads GAGVSQSPSNKVTEKGKDVELRCDPISGHTALYWYRQSLGQGLEFLIYFQGNSAPDKSGLPSDRFSAERTGGSVSTLTIQRTQQEDSAVYLCASSLGENHNQPQHFGDGTRLSIL.

This chain joins TRBV6-5 and TRBJ1-1; maybe TRBD1 (6 bases). The V gene lost 2 bases and the J gene lost 4 bases, with 11 bases spanning the gap. The CDR3 loop spans 14 amino acids. CDR1 MNHEY and CDR2 SVGAGI come from the germline V gene. In DNA, the CDR3 is TGTGCCAGCAGTTACAGCCAGGGGTCCACTGAAGCTTTCTTT. It specifies CASSYSQGSTEAFF.

The chain couples TRBV18 to TRBJ2-3; 8 nucleotides align to TRBD1. In germline, CDR1 is KGHSH, CDR2 LQKENI. The CDR3 runs to 15 residues. The V and J ends lost 3 bases and 0 bases, in that order; junction bases with no gene match: 2. The CDR3 is CASSPRTGSTDTQYF. For the CDR3, the DNA is TGTGCCAGCTCACCGAGGACAGGGAGCACAGATACGCAGTATTTT. Full variable domain (remainder filled in from reference TRBV18 and TRBJ2-3): NAGVMQNPRHLVRRRGQEARLRCSPMKGHSHVYWYRQLPEEGLKFMVYLQKENIIDESGMPKERFSAEFPKEGPSILRIQQVVRGDSAAYFCASSPRTGSTDTQYFGPGTRLTVL.

The chain recombines TRBV9 with TRBJ1-1; D ambiguous. This CDR3 has 14 amino acids. Germline V gene data show CDR1 as SGDLS and CDR2 as YYNGEE. V was clipped by 4 bases and J by 3 bases, with 13 bases between them. In DNA, the CDR3 is TGTGCCAGCAGCCCCCCGCGGCCTCACACTGAAGCTTTCTTT. Protein sequence: CASSPPRPHTEAFF. Full variable domain (missing parts from reference TRBV9 and TRBJ1-1): DSGVTQTPKHLITATGQRVTLRCSPRSGDLSVYWYQQSLDQGLQFLIQYYNGEERAKGNILERFSAQQFPDLHSELNLSSLELGDSALYFCASSPPRPHTEAFFGQGTRLTVV.

The genes are TRBV30 and TRBJ1-5; 10 nucleotides align to TRBD1. This CDR3 is 17 amino acids long. Per germline, CDR1 GTSNPN and CDR2 SVGIG (reference sequence). J gave up 1 base and V 5 bases, and 11 bases lay outside the gene matches. The CDR3 DNA reads TGTGCCTGGCAGCAGGGGACAGGGGCCCCGAGCAATCAGCCCCAGCATTTT. This codes for CAWQQGTGAPSNQPQHF.

V and J are TRBV25-1 and TRBJ2-1; 8 nucleotides align to TRBD1. J lost 5 bases, V lost 5 bases, and 5 bases had no gene match. The germline CDR1 and CDR2 sequences are MGHDK and SYGVNS. CDR3 length: 14 amino acids. Here the CDR3 reads CASSSVQGDNEQFF. DNA of the CDR3: TGTGCCAGCAGTTCCGTACAGGGGGACAATGAGCAGTTCTTC.

This chain uses TRBV5-4 with TRBJ2-1, with TRBD1 as a possible D gene (6 bases). Trimming pared 0 bases from V and 0 bases from J, leaving 10 bases between. This CDR3 comprises 16 residues. Germline CDR1 SGHNT, CDR2 YYREEE (reference sequence). Here the CDR3 reads CASSLAGTLSYNEQFF. In DNA, the CDR3 is TGTGCCAGCAGCTTGGCCGGGACACTCTCCTACAATGAGCAGTTCTTC.

The chain carries TRBV6-1 and TRBJ2-7, with no clear D. The V end lost 3 bases, the J end lost 0 bases, and 6 bases lay between the germline ends. The CDR3 consists of 13 residues. Germline CDR1 is MNHNS and CDR2 is SASEGT. The CDR3 reads CASSDTSSYEQYF. CDR3 DNA: TGTGCCAGCAGTGACACCAGCTCCTACGAGCAGTACTTC.

The rearrangement links TRBV18 to TRBJ1-2, with 8 nucleotides matching TRBD1. The CDR3 length is 17 residues. Germline-derived CDR1 and CDR2 are KGHSH and LQKENI. The V and J ends lost 6 bases and 8 bases, in that order; junction bases with no gene match: 20. CDR3 loop: CASSITEKGQDLGGYTF. CDR3 nucleotide sequence: TGTGCCAGCTCTATCACCGAGAAGGGACAGGACCTCGGCGGCTACACCTTC.

This clone has a single count. This chain joins TRBV19 and TRBJ2-1; TRBD2 agrees at 7 bases. The CDR3 has 15 amino acids. CDR1 is LNHDA, CDR2 SQIVND, per germline (reference sequence). V shed 7 bases, J shed 0 bases, and the junction held 6 bases outside the gene matches. CDR3 loop: CASTVSGNSYNEQFF. The CDR3 DNA reads TGTGCCAGTACCGTCAGCGGGAACTCCTACAATGAGCAGTTCTTC.

The chain links TRBV4-1 to TRBJ1-6; D call uncertain. Trimming removed 4 bases from V and 0 bases from J, with 25 bases in between. Germline lookup yields CDR1 MGHRA and CDR2 YSYEKL. The CDR3 totals 21 residues. The CDR3 DNA reads TGCGCCAGCAGCCCCCGAAAGCAGGACCCCGGAGCGGGCTCCTATAATTCACCCCTCCACTTT. Translated, it gives CASSPRKQDPGAGSYNSPLHF.

The chain combines TRBV14 with TRBJ1-3; no definite D call. CDR1 and CDR2 from the germline V gene are SGHDN and FVKESK. V was clipped by 4 bases and J by 4 bases, with 8 bases between them. This CDR3 contains 13 residues. CDR3 amino acids: CASSRGVGNTIYF. For the CDR3, the DNA is TGTGCCAGCAGCCGAGGAGTGGGAAACACCATATATTTT.

The V gene is TRBV4-1, the J gene TRBJ1-4, with a tentative D call TRBD1 (5 bases). Germline V lookup: CDR1 MGHRA, CDR2 YSYEKL. This CDR3 comprises 15 residues. V was cut by 0 bases and J by 8 bases, with 13 bases left in between. The CDR3 DNA is TGCGCCAGCAGCCAAGAGAAGGGGTTTGAAGAAAAACTGTTTTTT. This translates into CASSQEKGFEEKLFF.

The chain has TRBV2 and TRBJ2-1, with TRBD2 matching 11 bases. The V and J ends lost 6 bases and 4 bases, in that order; junction bases with no gene match: 5. This CDR3 contains 15 residues. Germline-derived CDR1 and CDR2 are SNHLY and FYNNEI. CDR3 coding DNA: TGTGCCAGCAGGGAAAGGACTAGCGGGTACAATGAGCAGTTCTTC. Encoded protein: CASRERTSGYNEQFF.

This clone was counted a single time. The V gene is TRBV4-2, the J gene TRBJ1-5, with 7 bases lining up with TRBD1. The germline V gene has CDR1 LGHNA and CDR2 YNFKEQ. Unmatched junction bases numbered 9, after V lost 4 bases and J lost 0 bases. This CDR3 spans 17 amino acids. The DNA for the CDR3 is TGTGCCAGCAGCCGCGTCACGACAGGGTATAGCAATCAGCCCCAGCATTTT. Translated: CASSRVTTGYSNQPQHF.

The chain links TRBV7-9 to TRBJ2-7; 10 nucleotides align to TRBD2. V shed 5 bases and J 3 bases; nucleotides not matched to a gene: 4. The CDR3 totals 14 residues. Germline V gene sequence: CDR1 SEHNR, CDR2 FQNEAQ (reference sequence). CDR3: CASSPGTSDYEQYF. The CDR3 nucleotides read TGTGCCAGCAGCCCTGGGACTAGCGACTACGAGCAGTACTTC.

The rearrangement uses TRBV30 and TRBJ1-1; 7 nucleotides agree with TRBD1. This CDR3 is built from 15 residues. With 2 bases clipped from V and 1 base from J, the junction kept 7 bases outside the gene matches. The V gene's germline CDR1 is GTSNPN and CDR2 SVGIG (reference sequence). CDR3 DNA sequence: TGTGCCTGGAGTTCCGTGGGACAGTCGAACACTGAAGCTTTCTTT. Translation: CAWSSVGQSNTEAFF. The full variable domain, completed using reference TRBV30 and TRBJ1-1, is SQTIHQWPATLVQPVGSPLSLECTVEGTSNPNLYWYRQAAGRGLQLLFYSVGIGQISSEVPQNLSASRPQDRQFILSSKKLLLSDSGFYLCAWSSVGQSNTEAFFGQGTRLTVV.

The V call is TRBV30, the J call TRBJ1-4; a possible D gene is TRBD1 (5 bases). Trimming removed 0 bases from V and 2 bases from J, with 10 bases in between. The CDR3 totals 15 residues. Germline-derived CDR1 and CDR2 are GTSNPN and SVGIG (reference sequence). This chain's CDR3 is CAWSVVGVTNEKLFF. The CDR3 bases are TGTGCCTGGAGTGTGGTAGGGGTGACTAATGAAAAACTGTTTTTT.

The rearrangement links TRBV4-2 to TRBJ2-1; a possible D gene is TRBD2 (6 bases). Germline-derived CDR1 and CDR2 are LGHNA and YNFKEQ. This CDR3 is 16 amino acids long. The V end lost 0 bases, the J end lost 9 bases, and 18 bases lay between the germline ends. Here the CDR3 reads CASSQDFTSRSGEQFF. The CDR3 region has the DNA TGTGCCAGCAGCCAAGATTTCACTAGCCGGTCGGGTGAGCAGTTCTTC.

This clone turned up a few times. The rearrangement joins TRBV6-6 to TRBJ2-7, with 7 bases matching TRBD1. V trimming: 6 bases; J trimming: 0 bases; junction bases outside the gene matches: 8. The CDR3 has 15 amino acids. Germline V gene data show CDR1 as MNHNY and CDR2 as SVGAGI (reference sequence). CDR3 sequence reads: CASRAGTEDSYEQYF. DNA of the CDR3: TGTGCCAGCAGAGCCGGGACAGAAGACTCCTACGAGCAGTACTTC.

The rearrangement links TRBV30 to TRBJ1-4; perhaps TRBD1 as D (6 bases). Germline assignment: CDR1 GTSNPN and CDR2 SVGIG (reference sequence). The CDR3 has 14 residues. With 0 bases removed from V and 9 bases from J, the gap between germline ends came to 14 bases. The CDR3 bases are TGTGCCTGGAGTGTAGGGGGGGTAGAGAAAAAACTGTTTTTT. Protein: CAWSVGGVEKKLFF.

This chain connects TRBV19 to TRBJ2-1; 9 positions match TRBD2. This CDR3 region has 15 residues. Trimming cost V 3 bases and J 7 bases; bases outside gene matches: 7. The germline V gene encodes CDR1 LNHDA and CDR2 SQIVND (reference sequence). This CDR3 reads CASSIGAGGPNEQFF. CDR3 in DNA: TGTGCCAGTAGTATTGGGGCGGGGGGGCCGAATGAGCAGTTCTTC.

The chain employs TRBV6-4 and TRBJ1-2; 7 nucleotides line up with TRBD1. CDR1 and CDR2 (germline): MRHNA, SNTAGT. V gave up 6 bases and J gave up 2 bases; unmatched junction bases: 6. The CDR3 length is 14 residues. The CDR3 DNA sequence: TGTGCCAGCAGCGAGGGACAGCAGAACTATGGCTACACCTTC. It yields the protein CASSEGQQNYGYTF.

This chain uses TRBV15 with TRBJ2-7; the match to TRBD2 covers 9 bases. With V trimmed by 5 bases and J by 0 bases, 5 bases remained unmatched. From germline, CDR1 is LNHNV and CDR2 YYDKDF (reference sequence). The CDR3 totals 15 residues. The CDR3 spells CATSSSAGGSYEQYF. Here the CDR3 DNA reads TGTGCCACCAGCTCGTCAGCGGGGGGCTCCTACGAGCAGTACTTC.

This chain uses TRBV2 with TRBJ1-5; D not resolved. CDR3 length equals 15 residues. Germline assignment: CDR1 SNHLY and CDR2 FYNNEI. V lost 2 bases and J lost 0, with 8 bases in between. The CDR3 loop reads CASSESRNSNQPQHF. For the CDR3, the DNA is TGTGCCAGCAGTGAAAGTAGAAATAGCAATCAGCCCCAGCATTTT.

The chain has TRBV10-3 and TRBJ1-6, with D tentatively TRBD1 (5 bases). V lost 0 bases and J 12 bases, leaving 12 bases between the germline ends. The CDR3 length is 14 residues. Germline CDR1 ENHRY, CDR2 SYGVKD. CDR3 DNA sequence: TGTGCCATCAGTGAGTCAACAGACAGAGGACCCCTCCACTTT. Residues: CAISESTDRGPLHF.

The V call is TRBV7-8, the J call TRBJ1-5; tentative D call: TRBD1 (5 bases). Germline V gene data show CDR1 as SGHVS and CDR2 as FQNEAQ. The germline V and J ends were trimmed by 3 bases and 3 bases, with 9 bases remaining between them. The CDR3 totals 14 residues. The CDR3 here is CASSFDSFNQPQHF. The CDR3 nucleotides read TGTGCCAGCAGCTTTGACAGCTTCAATCAGCCCCAGCATTTT.

The rearrangement joins TRBV4-1 to TRBJ2-2; 8 bases are shared with TRBD1. This CDR3 has 14 amino acids. V shed 1 base and J 8 bases; nucleotides not matched to a gene: 3. In germline, CDR1 is MGHRA, CDR2 YSYEKL. CDR3 DNA: TGCGCCAGCAGCCAAGGGGACAGGCAAGGGGAGCTGTTTTTT. It is translated as CASSQGDRQGELFF.

Details on this clone: Other nucleotide sequences from this sample produce the same CDR3. The CDR3 nucleotides are TGTGCCAGCAGCTCGGGGACTAGCGGAAATGAGCAGTTCTTC. It yields the protein CASSSGTSGNEQFF. The rearrangement links TRBV7-9 to TRBJ2-1; 11 bases line up with TRBD2. CDR3 length: 14 amino acids. The J segment lost 7 bases and the V segment lost 4 bases, leaving 3 bases of the junction unmatched. Germline values: CDR1 SEHNR, CDR2 FQNEAQ (reference sequence).